This entry lists 20 T cell receptor beta chains sequenced from one sample in a study of shared clonotypes between healthy human individuals (dated by TCRdb to 2020 to 2021). To prepare the library, the immunoSEQ multiplex PCR assay was applied. TCRdb took over this immuneACCESS table, retaining in-frame rearrangements with V and J assigned. Such tables are incomplete; in checked studies, under half of the missing clones stem from an unresolved V gene, and the remainder is unexplained. This sample lists some 2.1 million clones; about 93% were detected once. The top ten hold less than 2% of the sample. For the CD8 naive samples, CD45RO-negative cells were positively selected for CCR7, yielding a CD45RA+CCR7+ population from which TemRA cells were excluded. The material sequenced was naive CD8+ T cells from PBMCs. The label giving this sample's cell subset or site can be read as: CD45RA+CCR7+. These receptor sequences come from a man in his late teens or twenties in good health. Some clones in this sample may be carry-over from other donors' samples.

The rearrangement links TRBV5-1 to TRBJ1-1; a weak D match, TRBD1 (6 bases). The CDR3 extends over 16 amino acids. The germline V gene has CDR1 SGHRS and CDR2 YFSETQ. The V gene lost 1 base and the J gene lost 2 bases, with 15 bases spanning the gap. DNA for the CDR3: TGCGCCAGCAGCTTGACCGAACAGGGATTCAACACTGAAGCTTTCTTT. Residues: CASSLTEQGFNTEAFF.

This chain links TRBV28 with TRBJ1-5; possible D gene TRBD1, 6 bases. The CDR3 sequence is 14 residues long. Germline CDR1 is MDHEN and CDR2 is SYDVKM. Trimming took 6 bases from V and 6 from J, leaving 15 bases between them. For the CDR3, the DNA is TGTGCCAGCAGGACTACAGGGTCGGGTCAGCCCCAGCATTTT. Translation gives CASRTTGSGQPQHF.

This chain connects TRBV9 to TRBJ2-7; TRBD2 aligns across 10 bases. This CDR3 has 14 residues. Germline trimming cut 4 bases from V and 4 bases from J; bases unmatched to any gene: 5. The germline CDR1 and CDR2 sequences are SGDLS and YYNGEE. This CDR3 is CASSLQGLAYEQYF. In DNA form, the CDR3 reads TGTGCCAGCAGCCTTCAGGGACTAGCGTACGAGCAGTACTTC.

This chain joins TRBV7-8 and TRBJ2-1; D gene uncertain. Trimming took 6 bases from V and 9 from J, leaving 18 bases between them. CDR1 is SGHVS, CDR2 FQNEAQ, per germline. This CDR3 spans 14 amino acids. In nucleotides, the CDR3 is TGTGCCAGCAGGAGATCGGCCTTATCGATTGAGCAGTTCTTC. Protein sequence: CASRRSALSIEQFF.

This chain links TRBV30 with TRBJ1-1, with a weak D call TRBD1 (6 bases). This CDR3 region has 14 residues. V was clipped by 4 bases and J by 6 bases, with 18 bases between them. Germline-derived CDR1 and CDR2 are GTSNPN and SVGIG (reference sequence). CDR3 sequence (DNA): TGTGCCTGGACCAAGGGGGGACTGAGGGCTGAAGCTTTCTTT. This sequence encodes CAWTKGGLRAEAFF.

The chain combines TRBV27 with TRBJ1-5, with D tentatively TRBD1 (5 bases). The V and J ends lost 3 bases and 4 bases respectively, with 10 bases between them. Germline V gives CDR1 MNHEY, CDR2 SMNVEV (reference sequence). CDR3 length equals 14 residues. CDR3 coding DNA: TGTGCCAGCAGTTTGATGGGGCAAAATCAGCCCCAGCATTTT. Amino acid sequence: CASSLMGQNQPQHF.

V gene TRBV30 combines with J gene TRBJ1-1, with D uncertain. The CDR3 covers 12 residues. Trimming took 2 bases from V and 5 from J, leaving 9 bases between them. Germline V gene sequence: CDR1 GTSNPN, CDR2 SVGIG (reference sequence). CDR3 nucleotide sequence: TGTGCCTGGAGTTTTGACCGAACTGAAGCTTTCTTT. It specifies CAWSFDRTEAFF.

The chain is built from TRBV15 and TRBJ1-3, with D hard to call. From germline, CDR1 is LNHNV and CDR2 YYDKDF (reference sequence). The CDR3 contains 18 residues. Between the trimmed V and J ends, which lost 4 bases and 4 bases, there was a span of 23 bases. The CDR3 reads CATSTLPRGTSPGNTIYF. The CDR3 nucleotides read TGTGCCACCAGCACCCTCCCCCGGGGTACCTCCCCAGGAAACACCATATATTTT.

The chain has TRBV29-1 and TRBJ1-3; 7 nucleotides match TRBD1. The V gene's germline CDR1 is SQVTM and CDR2 ANQGSEA. The ends lost 5 bases at V and 2 bases at J; junction bases unmatched: 9. This CDR3 has 15 amino acids. In DNA form, the CDR3 reads TGCAGCGTTCAGGGGGGCGAATCCCCTGGAAACACCATATATTTT. Translating gives CSVQGGESPGNTIYF.

CDR3 region: CASSPARVISYEQYF. The CDR3 bases are TGTGCCAGTAGTCCCGCCCGGGTGATCTCCTACGAGCAGTACTTC. The chain couples TRBV19 to TRBJ2-7, with D unclear. In germline, CDR1 is LNHDA, CDR2 SQIVND (reference sequence). The V end lost 5 bases, the J end lost 0 bases, and 14 bases lay between the germline ends. The CDR3 runs 15 residues.

V gene TRBV7-9 combines with J gene TRBJ2-3; 7 positions agree with TRBD2. Germline lookup yields CDR1 SEHNR and CDR2 FQNEAQ (reference sequence). J was trimmed by 1 base and V by 6 bases; bases with no gene match: 13. This CDR3 is built from 17 residues. CDR3 residues: CASRTTSGRVGTDTQYF. Written as DNA, the CDR3 is TGTGCCAGCAGAACAACGTCGGGGAGGGTTGGCACAGATACGCAGTATTTT.

On this clone: A junction end diverges from the germline sequence, so it may reflect a read error. This chain uses TRBV2 with TRBJ2-1; no definite D call. There are 15 residues in the CDR3. Germline V CDR1 and CDR2: SNHLY, FYNNEI. This CDR3 is CASREAGSSYNEQFF. DNA of the CDR3: TGTGCCAGCAGAGAAGCAGGAAGCTCCTACAATGAGCAGTTCTTC. Drawing the rest from reference TRBV2 and TRBJ2-1, the complete variable domain is EPEVTQTPSHQVTQMGQEVILRCVPISNHLYFYWYRQILGQKVEFLVSFYNNEISEKSEIFDDQFSVERPDGSNFTLKIRSTKLEDSAMYFCASREAGSSYNEQFFGPGTRLTVL.

V and J are TRBV4-3 and TRBJ1-2; tentative D call: TRBD1 (6 bases). Trimming took 2 bases from V and 8 from J, leaving 24 bases between them. Germline CDR1 is LGHNA and CDR2 is YSLEER. This CDR3 has 17 amino acids. DNA for the CDR3: TGCGCCAGCAGCCAACATTCTTCCCCATACAGGGACGAAGGCTACACCTTC. This encodes CASSQHSSPYRDEGYTF.

The chain recombines TRBV5-4 with TRBJ1-1, with D uncertain. Germline V lookup: CDR1 SGHNT, CDR2 YYREEE (reference sequence). Trimming took 4 bases from V and 1 from J, leaving 11 bases between them. CDR3 size: 14 residues. The CDR3 DNA sequence: TGTGCCAGCAGCCCCCTACCTGAGAACACTGAAGCTTTCTTT. It yields the protein CASSPLPENTEAFF.

This chain connects TRBV18 to TRBJ2-7; 7 bases agree with TRBD2. CDR1 KGHSH and CDR2 LQKENI come from the germline V gene. With V trimmed by 0 bases and J by 6 bases, 11 bases remained unmatched. The CDR3 contains 16 residues. CDR3 DNA: TGTGCCAGCTCACCACCGGCAGGTTCGCTAGCGGTCGAGCAGTACTTC. Amino acids: CASSPPAGSLAVEQYF.

For this clone: The identical CDR3 is also encoded by other nucleotide sequences in the sample. The CDR3 coding sequence is TGTGCCAGCAGTTTAATCTCCACAGATACGCAGTATTTT. Protein: CASSLISTDTQYF. The rearrangement links TRBV27 to TRBJ2-3; the D is unclear. Germline V CDR1 and CDR2: MNHEY, SMNVEV (reference sequence). V gave up 2 bases and J gave up 2 bases, with 5 bases separating them. CDR3 length equals 13 residues.

The chain joins TRBV11-1 to TRBJ2-3; no clear D gene. The CDR3 contains 14 residues. Germline V CDR1 and CDR2: SGHAT, FQDESV (reference sequence). V dropped 0 bases and J dropped 6 bases, with 10 bases sitting between them. The CDR3 sequence: CASSLARLGDTQYF. Written as DNA, the CDR3 is TGTGCCAGCAGCTTAGCTAGATTAGGGGATACGCAGTATTTT.

The chain has TRBV2 and TRBJ1-1, with 7 bases lining up with TRBD1. CDR3 size: 16 residues. Per germline, CDR1 SNHLY and CDR2 FYNNEI. Trimming took 7 bases from V and 4 from J; bases not matched to a gene: 15. DNA for the CDR3: TGTGCCAGCATGCCGGGACAGTCGGGTAAGGGCACTGAAGCTTTCTTT. This encodes CASMPGQSGKGTEAFF.

The chain carries TRBV9 and TRBJ2-2; D gene ambiguous. Germline V gene lookup returns CDR1 SGDLS and CDR2 YYNGEE. V gave up 0 bases and J gave up 5 bases, with 17 bases separating them. CDR3 length equals 17 residues. The CDR3 bases are TGTGCCAGCAGCGTAGATGGTAGCTCGAGCCAGACCGGGGAGCTGTTTTTT. Protein: CASSVDGSSSQTGELFF.

The rearrangement uses TRBV7-8 and TRBJ2-5, with no clear D. The J call could be wrong; TRBJ2-7 is a better fit for the DNA end. The CDR3 contains 11 residues. Germline V CDR1 and CDR2: SGHVS, FQNEAQ. CDR3 nucleotides: TGTGCCAGCAGCCAACTGGGCGAGCAGTACTTC. Its translation is CASSQLGEQYF.